One sample yielded the 8 T cell receptor beta chains listed below, sequenced in a study of beta chain features in type 1 diabetes. As every portion of the isolated RNA was reverse transcribed, the sequencing read expressed TCRB transcripts. Produced via immunoSEQ multiplex PCR; TCRdb's table is partial and in-frame only. The table shows 450,000 to 550,000 clones, with around 30% occurring only once. The sequencing input was naive CD4+ T cells from blood. These receptors originate from a man aged 18 to 29 in good health.

V usage is TRBV7-2 and J usage is TRBJ2-6, with a weak D call TRBD2 (5 bases). CDR1 is SGHTA, CDR2 FQGNSA, per germline. Trimming shortened V by 8 bases and J by 0 bases, and 8 bases separated the two germline ends. The CDR3 is made up of 14 amino acids. The CDR3 DNA sequence: TGTGCCAGCCTCCGGGGCTCTGGGGCCAACGTCCTGACTTTC. This codes for CASLRGSGANVLTF.

The chain has TRBV9 and TRBJ2-1; 7 bases agree with TRBD2. J lost 12 bases, V lost 3 bases, and 9 bases had no gene match. This CDR3 region has 13 residues. Germline lookup yields CDR1 SGDLS and CDR2 YYNGEE. The CDR3 here is CASSAREGTGQFF. The CDR3, as DNA: TGTGCCAGCAGCGCCAGGGAGGGGACCGGGCAGTTCTTC.

This chain connects TRBV29-1 to TRBJ2-5, with 9 bases identical to TRBD2. Germline CDR1 SQVTM, CDR2 ANQGSEA. The ends lost 6 bases at V and 5 bases at J; junction bases unmatched: 7. This CDR3 contains 13 residues. Here the CDR3 DNA reads TGCAGCGTCCAAGGGACTAGCAGGGAGACCCAGTACTTC. Translation gives CSVQGTSRETQYF.

This clone has just a few counts. This sequence joins TRBV6-6 and TRBJ2-1, with 11 bases identical to TRBD2. This CDR3 comprises 15 residues. V shed 4 bases and J 6 bases; nucleotides not matched to a gene: 5. The germline V gene encodes CDR1 MNHNY and CDR2 SVGAGI (reference sequence). CDR3 in amino acids: CASSLGTSGVNEQFF. The CDR3, as DNA: TGTGCCAGCAGTTTGGGGACTAGCGGTGTCAATGAGCAGTTCTTC.

The chain couples TRBV7-2 to TRBJ2-7, with a possible D match to TRBD1 (6 bases). Trimming took 2 bases from V and 3 from J, leaving 11 bases between them. Germline lookup yields CDR1 SGHTA and CDR2 FQGNSA. The length of the CDR3 is 14 residues. CDR3: CASSLLQGGYEQYF. CDR3 bases: TGTGCCAGCAGCTTACTACAGGGCGGCTACGAGCAGTACTTC.

The chain couples TRBV6-6 to TRBJ2-5; unclear D gene. Germline assignment: CDR1 MNHNY and CDR2 SVGAGI (reference sequence). The CDR3 runs to 14 residues. The V end lost 8 bases, the J end lost 3 bases, and 16 bases lay between the germline ends. This CDR3 reads CASALGLSEETQYF. The DNA of the CDR3 is TGTGCCAGCGCCCTTGGCTTATCGGAAGAGACCCAGTACTTC.

The chain joins TRBV2 to TRBJ2-6, with unresolved D. CDR3 size: 15 residues. CDR1 and CDR2 from the germline V gene are SNHLY and FYNNEI. Trimming shortened V by 6 bases and J by 1 base, and 10 bases separated the two germline ends. DNA of the CDR3: TGTGCCAGCAGGTATACGGCGTCTGGGGCCAACGTCCTGACTTTC. It yields the protein CASRYTASGANVLTF.

This clone occurred a few times. V and J are TRBV6-5 and TRBJ1-2; a weak D match, TRBD1 (5 bases). The CDR3 covers 14 residues. With 6 bases removed from V and 4 bases from J, the gap between germline ends came to 15 bases. CDR1 is MNHEY and CDR2 is SVGAGI in the germline V gene. CDR3 in amino acids: CASRRRGEIYGYTF. As DNA, the CDR3 is TGTGCCAGCAGGCGCCGAGGGGAGATCTATGGCTACACCTTC.